Detailed here is one T cell receptor (beta chain). The sample comes from a study of blood T cell repertoires in COVID-19. Using immunoSEQ multiplex PCR, the repertoire was profiled, and TCRdb retains in-frame clones only, with some absent. The data contain some 210,000 clones, around 90% of them singletons. The CDR3 spans 16 residues. V lost 5 bases, J lost 4 bases, and 13 bases stayed unmatched. Germline CDR1 and CDR2: MDHEN and SYDVKM. This TCR came from a man between 18 and 29 years old with acute COVID-19. The sample consisted of PBMCs or T cells enriched from blood (not recorded which). V is TRBV28 and J is TRBJ2-7, with 8 bases fitting TRBD1. The CDR3 is CASSLAWAGGRYEQYF. The CDR3, as DNA: TGTGCCAGCAGTCTAGCCTGGGCAGGGGGCCGATACGAGCAGTACTTC.